A selection of T cell receptor beta chains follows, all from one sample in a study of blood T cell repertoires in COVID-19. TCRdb's copy holds only in-frame clones and misses some; the assay was immunoSEQ multiplex PCR. The top ten hold about 1.2% of the sample, which has a few hundred thousand clones, around 89% seen once. The sample taken for sequencing was PBMCs or T cells enriched from blood (not recorded which). The receptors were sampled from a woman aged 18 to 35 who had recovered from COVID-19. The CDR3 runs from the conserved cysteine through the conserved F or W. The D gene is left open where the match is weak. Part of the rows lack a size; the others show once, few, many or a class for expanded clones.

CDR3aa | abundance | j_gene | v_gene | d_gene
CASSRPGQGPYEQYF | NA | TRBJ2-7 | TRBV5-4 | TRBD1
CASSENPNGPGVGGEQYF | NA | TRBJ2-7 | TRBV2 | NA
CASSLGLREETQYF | NA | TRBJ2-5 | TRBV11-2 | NA
CASSPRTAYEQYF | NA | TRBJ2-7 | TRBV28 | NA
CASSLDRGGYYGYTF | NA | TRBJ1-2 | TRBV7-8 | NA
CASSQAASGGAYEQYF | NA | TRBJ2-7 | TRBV4-1 | TRBD2
CAIRGGSNYGYTF | NA | TRBJ1-2 | TRBV19 | TRBD1
CAPEGSSYNSPLHF | NA | TRBJ1-6 | TRBV24-1 | NA
CASSPTGGRNEQFF | NA | TRBJ2-1 | TRBV4-1 | TRBD2
CASSLRTGIAEAFF | few | TRBJ1-1 | TRBV5-1 | TRBD1
CASSVRDQPQHF | NA | TRBJ1-5 | TRBV19 | NA
CASSYRSYYGYTF | NA | TRBJ1-2 | TRBV28 | NA
CATSAHNEGNEKLFF | NA | TRBJ1-4 | TRBV24-1 | NA
CASSFLGQGYSPLHF | NA | TRBJ1-6 | TRBV27 | TRBD1
CASSFGTGYGYTF | NA | TRBJ1-2 | TRBV5-6 | TRBD1
CASSQEAARNSPLHF | NA | TRBJ1-6 | TRBV14 | NA
CASSQPDRVGGYTF | NA | TRBJ1-2 | TRBV4-2 | TRBD1
CASSLWGEQETQYF | NA | TRBJ2-5 | TRBV25-1 | NA
CARTLDRGREQFF | NA | TRBJ2-1 | TRBV2 | TRBD1
CASSLQGAQGEKLFF | NA | TRBJ1-4 | TRBV5-4 | TRBD1
CASSDSGTAKETQYF | few | TRBJ2-5 | TRBV7-3 | NA
CSVGEDGYTF | many | TRBJ1-2 | TRBV29-1 | NA
CASSVDSAQGPSDTQYF | few | TRBJ2-3 | TRBV9 | NA
CASSDGMNTQYF | once | TRBJ2-3 | TRBV2 | NA
CASSTGDGDTQYF | once | TRBJ2-3 | TRBV3-1/TRBV3-2 | TRBD1
CASSYIRGAPYEQYF | NA | TRBJ2-7 | TRBV11-2 | NA